These 5 T cell receptor beta chains were all obtained from the same sample, sequenced in a study of T cell responses to AZD1222 COVID-19 vaccine. Sequencing was performed with immunoSEQ multiplex PCR; in TCRdb, only in-frame clones are kept and a portion is missing. The data contain 110,000 or so clones, approximately 87% of them seen just once; the ten biggest clones take up roughly 12%. Specimen: peripheral blood, collected on day 0 of AZD1222 vaccination. These receptors came from an adult in good health.

This chain joins TRBV18 and TRBJ2-2; TRBD2 aligns across 8 bases. Losses at the gene ends were 0 bases for V and 2 bases for J; bases not matched to a gene: 2. Germline V gene data show CDR1 as KGHSH and CDR2 as LQKENI. CDR3 length: 16 amino acids. As DNA, the CDR3 is TGTGCCAGCTCACCACCTAGCGGGACAAACACCGGGGAGCTGTTTTTT. Translated: CASSPPSGTNTGELFF.

The rearrangement links TRBV19 to TRBJ1-5; TRBD1 agrees at 9 bases. Germline CDR1 is LNHDA and CDR2 is SQIVND (reference sequence). The CDR3 totals 14 residues. V was pared by 5 bases and J by 7 bases, with 6 bases of the junction left unmatched. CDR3 loop: CASSPQGARQPQHF. The CDR3, as DNA: TGTGCCAGTAGTCCACAGGGGGCTCGGCAGCCCCAGCATTTT.

This clone was counted a few times. V and J are TRBV4-3 and TRBJ1-5, with a tentative D call TRBD1 (5 bases). The germline V and J ends were trimmed by 0 bases and 7 bases, with 10 bases remaining between them. This CDR3 is 14 amino acids long. The germline CDR1 and CDR2 sequences are LGHNA and YSLEER. DNA of the CDR3: TGCGCCAGCAGCCAAGATGAGAGACAGCAGCCCCAGCATTTT. Translated: CASSQDERQQPQHF.

The V and J genes are TRBV5-1 and TRBJ2-7; D ambiguous. Trimming cost V 0 bases and J 4 bases, with 11 bases left between them. In germline, CDR1 is SGHRS, CDR2 YFSETQ. CDR3 length: 14 residues. The CDR3 spells CASSLGPLAYEQYF. Written as DNA, the CDR3 is TGCGCCAGCAGCTTGGGTCCATTGGCTTACGAGCAGTACTTC.

The CDR3 region is CASSIAGDYGYTF. The CDR3 DNA sequence: TGTGCCAGTAGTATCGCAGGGGACTATGGCTACACCTTC. The chain carries TRBV19 and TRBJ1-2; TRBD1 might be the D (6 bases). V was cut by 3 bases and J by 3 bases, with 8 bases left in between. CDR1 is LNHDA and CDR2 is SQIVND in the germline V gene (reference sequence). This CDR3 is built from 13 residues.